The T cell receptor beta chain under discussion was sequenced for a study of T cell changes during pregnancy in multiple sclerosis. Sequenced by immunoSEQ multiplex PCR; TCRdb stores in-frame clones only, minus some. The table has about 39,000 clones, roughly 84% seen once. The CDR3 sequence is 14 residues long. V dropped 3 bases and J dropped 4; count of bases not matched to a gene: 3. CDR1 is SGHTA, CDR2 FQGTGA, per germline. The source material was CD4+ T cells from peripheral blood mononuclear cells, sampled before pregnancy. This rearrangement joins TRBV7-3 to TRBJ2-7, with 10 positions matching TRBD1. The receptor's source is a female donor with multiple sclerosis, enrolled in a pregnancy study. DNA of the CDR3: TGTGCCAGCAGCTTGACAGGGGGCGCGTACGAGCAGTACTTC. The encoded protein is CASSLTGGAYEQYF.